This paragraph reports one T cell receptor (beta chain). This CDR3 contains 15 residues. CDR1 and CDR2 (germline): MDHEN, SYDVKM. The V and J ends lost 5 bases and 2 bases respectively, with 16 bases between them. Participant ages covered about 18 to 90 years across 24 US areas. The sample belongs to a study of blood T cell repertoires in COVID-19. Overall study: T cells, B-cell-depleted T cells, or PBMCs supplied cDNA or gDNA.

The table came from immunoSEQ multiplex PCR; TCRdb's copy has only in-frame clones and leaves some out. The sample lists 250,000 to 350,000 clones, around 90% occurring once. The sequenced material came from PBMCs or T cells enriched from blood (not recorded which). This chain links TRBV28 with TRBJ2-7; no definite D call. This sequence originates from a woman between 18 and 30 years old with acute COVID-19. Here the CDR3 reads CASSPRHGSTYEQYF. The CDR3 region has the DNA TGTGCCAGCAGTCCTCGACACGGTTCTACCTACGAGCAGTACTTC.